Listed here are 29 T cell receptor beta chains from one sample, sequenced in a study of blood T cell repertoires in COVID-19. TCRdb keeps only in-frame clones here, not all; method: immunoSEQ multiplex PCR. The sample records 120,000 or so clones, approximately 80% being singletons. Sequenced material: peripheral blood. The source of these receptors is a woman between 65 and 79 years old with acute or convalescent COVID-19.

This clone was seen just once. The gene calls are TRBV29-1 and TRBJ1-2; 9 bases are a match to TRBD1. This CDR3 has 13 residues. Germline CDR1 is SQVTM and CDR2 is ANQGSEA. V dropped 6 bases and J dropped 5; count of bases not matched to a gene: 7. In DNA, the CDR3 is TGCAGCGTCACAGGGGGCGGTCGATATGGCTACACCTTC. Protein sequence: CSVTGGGRYGYTF.

The CDR3 DNA reads as TGTGCCAGCAGCCGATGGCTGGACAGGGAGGGCTACAATGAGCAGTTCTTC. Residues: CASSRWLDREGYNEQFF. V and J are TRBV11-2 and TRBJ2-1, with a tentative D call TRBD1 (8 bases). Trimming shortened V by 5 bases and J by 3 bases, and 20 bases separated the two germline ends. The CDR3 covers 17 residues. The V gene's germline CDR1 is SGHAT and CDR2 FQNNGV.

CDR3 nucleotides: TGTGCCAGCAGCTCGGGACAGGGCGGTAGCACAGATACGCAGTATTTT. Its protein product is CASSSGQGGSTDTQYF. The rearrangement joins TRBV11-2 to TRBJ2-3; 9 bases are shared with TRBD1. J was trimmed by 0 bases and V by 4 bases; bases with no gene match: 5. The CDR3 runs to 16 residues. CDR1 SGHAT and CDR2 FQNNGV come from the germline V gene.

The J gene is TRBJ1-2, the V gene TRBV24-1; D is perhaps TRBD1 (6 bases). There are 12 residues in the CDR3. Germline V lookup: CDR1 KGHDR, CDR2 SFDVKD. The ends were cut back, 3 bases at V and 7 bases at J, with 8 bases in the middle. The CDR3: CATSDTGFGYTF. In DNA, the CDR3 is TGTGCCACCAGTGATACAGGGTTTGGCTACACCTTC.

The chain joins TRBV19 to TRBJ2-3; 10 positions match TRBD1. After removal of 5 bases from V and 8 bases from J, the junction contained 1 base not matched to a gene. The CDR3 consists of 12 residues. Germline-derived CDR1 and CDR2 are LNHDA and SQIVND (reference sequence). This chain's CDR3 is CASSGQGGTQYF. In nucleotides, the CDR3 is TGTGCCAGTAGTGGACAGGGGGGTACGCAGTATTTT.

The chain employs TRBV3-1 (or the pseudogene TRBV3-2) and TRBJ2-3; 10 nucleotides line up with TRBD1. V lost 0 bases, J lost 3 bases, and 12 bases stayed unmatched. This CDR3 spans 19 amino acids. Germline assignment: CDR1 LGHDT and CDR2 YNNKEL (reference sequence). CDR3 protein: CASSQEKMGTGVCTDTQYF. Written as DNA, the CDR3 is TGTGCCAGCAGCCAAGAAAAGATGGGGACAGGGGTCTGTACAGATACGCAGTATTTT.

This clone has just one count. The chain couples TRBV7-2 to TRBJ2-1; weak D call: TRBD1 (6 bases). This CDR3 contains 15 residues. Between the trimmed V and J ends, which lost 7 bases and 4 bases, there was a span of 17 bases. CDR1 and CDR2 (germline): SGHTA, FQGNSA. CDR3 DNA sequence: TGTGCCAGCACCGAATACAGGGAGAAGTACAATGAGCAGTTCTTC. It translates to CASTEYREKYNEQFF.

This rearrangement joins TRBV19 to TRBJ1-2, with TRBD1 identical over 9 bases. The CDR3 is made up of 13 amino acids. The germline V gene has CDR1 LNHDA and CDR2 SQIVND (reference sequence). V shed 10 bases and J 5 bases; nucleotides not matched to a gene: 8. As DNA, the CDR3 is TGTGCCACCCACGGACAGGGGTTATATGGCTACACCTTC. Its translation: CATHGQGLYGYTF.

This chain uses TRBV6-5 with TRBJ2-7, with 7 bases fitting TRBD2. There are 15 residues in the CDR3. From germline, CDR1 is MNHEY and CDR2 SVGAGI. The junction had 11 bases not matched to a gene; V was cut back by 6 bases and J by 3 bases. The CDR3 coding sequence is TGTGCCAGCAGGGCCCCTGGGGGGGGGAACTACGAGCAGTACTTC. Amino acids: CASRAPGGGNYEQYF.

The chain is built from TRBV29-1 and TRBJ2-3; 9 bases are shared with TRBD2. The CDR3 runs to 15 residues. Per the germline V gene, CDR1 is SQVTM and CDR2 is ANQGSEA. V dropped 4 bases and J dropped 5; count of bases not matched to a gene: 10. The CDR3 reads CSVGLAAGTRDTQYF. The DNA of the CDR3 is TGCAGCGTTGGACTAGCGGCTGGTACTCGAGATACGCAGTATTTT.

The rearrangement links TRBV5-1 to TRBJ1-4, with 9 bases lining up with TRBD1. The V segment lost 0 bases and the J segment 8 bases; nucleotides outside the gene matches: 5. The CDR3 runs to 15 residues. CDR1 and CDR2 (germline): SGHRS, YFSETQ. For the CDR3, the DNA is TGCGCCAGCAGCTTGGCGGGGACAGGGAGGGAAAAACTGTTTTTT. Its translation is CASSLAGTGREKLFF.

CDR3 nucleotides: TGTGCCAGTAACTTTATTGGGAGCTCCTACAATGAGCAGTTCTTC. Amino acids: CASNFIGSSYNEQFF. This rearrangement joins TRBV19 to TRBJ2-1; D perhaps matches TRBD2 (5 bases). Trimming cost V 7 bases and J 0 bases, with 13 bases left between them. This CDR3 has 15 residues. The germline V gene encodes CDR1 LNHDA and CDR2 SQIVND (reference sequence).

The rearrangement links TRBV11-1 to TRBJ1-2; 9 bases are a match to TRBD1. In germline, CDR1 is SGHAT, CDR2 FQDESV (reference sequence). The CDR3 contains 13 residues. With 5 bases clipped from V and 8 bases from J, the junction kept 6 bases outside the gene matches. DNA for the CDR3: TGTGCCAGCAGCCTAGGGACAGGGCTCGGCTACACCTTC. This codes for CASSLGTGLGYTF.

V is TRBV5-1 and J is TRBJ1-5; D not certain. V lost 0 bases to trimming and J lost 4 bases, with 8 bases between them. Germline V gene sequence: CDR1 SGHRS, CDR2 YFSETQ. The CDR3 extends over 14 amino acids. The DNA of the CDR3 is TGCGCCAGCAGCTTGGCCCCGGGGAATCAGCCCCAGCATTTT. Its protein is CASSLAPGNQPQHF.

This clone came up once. This chain uses TRBV30 with TRBJ1-2, with D possibly matching TRBD1 (5 bases). Deletions cut 3 bases from V and 7 bases from J, with 18 bases between. Germline loops: CDR1 GTSNPN, CDR2 SVGIG (reference sequence). The CDR3 totals 14 residues. CDR3 nucleotide sequence: TGTGCCTGGAGGTCAGGGCGTGGCCCCGCTGGCTACACCTTC. As protein: CAWRSGRGPAGYTF.

The chain recombines TRBV9 with TRBJ2-3; possible D gene TRBD1, 5 bases. CDR1 and CDR2 (germline): SGDLS, YYNGEE. This CDR3 has 15 amino acids. Trimming took off 4 bases at V and 6 bases at J, with 18 bases between the two ends. The CDR3 DNA reads TGTGCCAGCAGCTCCAGGGATCTCAGCCCTGATACGCAGTATTTT. This translates into CASSSRDLSPDTQYF.

The genes are TRBV15 and TRBJ1-6, with a tentative D call TRBD1 (5 bases). CDR3 length equals 17 residues. V shed 0 bases and J shed 7 bases, with 16 bases lying between them. Germline lookup yields CDR1 LNHNV and CDR2 YYDKDF (reference sequence). The CDR3 spells CATSRDRGVISNSPLHF. The CDR3 nucleotides are TGTGCCACCAGCAGAGATCGGGGGGTTATATCGAATTCACCCCTCCACTTT.

The V gene is TRBV15, the J gene TRBJ2-5; TRBD1 matches 8 bases. The CDR3 extends over 17 amino acids. Looked up from germline, CDR1 is LNHNV and CDR2 is YYDKDF (reference sequence). Trimming took 5 bases from V and 5 from J; bases not matched to a gene: 16. The CDR3 spells CATSGGAGGGESETQYF. The CDR3 DNA reads TGTGCCACCAGCGGTGGGGCAGGGGGCGGCGAGAGTGAGACCCAGTACTTC.

This sequence joins TRBV10-3 and TRBJ1-6; a weak D match, TRBD1 (6 bases). This CDR3 contains 15 residues. V gave up 6 bases and J gave up 2 bases, with 11 bases separating them. CDR1 is ENHRY, CDR2 SYGVKD, per germline. The CDR3 DNA follows: TGTGCCATCAGACCCGAGGGGGCCTATAATTCACCCCTCCACTTT. It yields the protein CAIRPEGAYNSPLHF.

The rearrangement joins TRBV9 to TRBJ2-7, with a weak D call TRBD2 (5 bases). Trimming left V 4 bases short and J 2 bases short, with 13 bases between. Per germline, CDR1 SGDLS and CDR2 YYNGEE. CDR3 size: 14 residues. The CDR3 bases are TGTGCCAGCAGCCCCACGGGAACTACCTACGAGCAGTACTTC. Protein product: CASSPTGTTYEQYF.

This clone was counted once. V is TRBV29-1 and J is TRBJ2-1, with 8 bases identical to TRBD2. Germline V gene data show CDR1 as SQVTM and CDR2 as ANQGSEA. This CDR3 is 13 amino acids long. The trim removed 7 bases at V and 8 bases at J, leaving 10 bases unmatched. The CDR3 bases are TGCAGCGAATCAGCGGGGGCCGGCTATGAGCAGTTCTTC. Translation: CSESAGAGYEQFF.

The chain has TRBV20-1 and TRBJ1-2; 8 nucleotides match TRBD1. The V segment lost 3 bases and the J segment 2 bases; nucleotides outside the gene matches: 5. The CDR3 is 14 amino acids. Germline assignment: CDR1 DFQATT and CDR2 SNEGSKA (reference sequence). The DNA for the CDR3 is TGCAGTGCTAGTTGGTCAGGGGGCAACTATGGCTACACCTTC. This gives the protein CSASWSGGNYGYTF.

This clone was seen only a few times. The gene calls are TRBV7-2 and TRBJ1-2, with TRBD1 identical over 7 bases. The length of the CDR3 is 15 residues. V trimming: 5 bases; J trimming: 4 bases; junction bases outside the gene matches: 10. CDR1 is SGHTA and CDR2 is FQGNSA in the germline V gene. The CDR3 loop is CASSPDLTGSYGYTF. The CDR3 nucleotides read TGTGCCAGCAGCCCAGATTTGACAGGGAGCTATGGCTACACCTTC.

The V gene is TRBV10-3, the J gene TRBJ2-7; 7 bases fit TRBD1. Trimming took 2 bases from V and 10 from J; bases not matched to a gene: 14. CDR3 length: 15 amino acids. Per the germline V gene, CDR1 is ENHRY and CDR2 is SYGVKD. CDR3 in amino acids: CAISETGQLYGLQYV. CDR3 in DNA: TGTGCCATCAGTGAGACGGGACAGCTCTACGGATTACAGTACGTC.

The J gene is TRBJ1-2, the V gene TRBV2, with 9 bases identical to TRBD1. This CDR3 is 14 amino acids long. Germline lookup yields CDR1 SNHLY and CDR2 FYNNEI. CDR3 amino acids: CAKMMGTGYYGYTF. The CDR3 DNA sequence: TGTGCGAAGATGATGGGGACAGGGTATTATGGCTACACCTTC. The whole variable domain, filled in from reference TRBV2 and TRBJ1-2, reads EPEVTQTPSHQVTQMGQEVILRCVPISNHLYFYWYRQILGQKVEFLVSFYNNEISEKSEIFDDQFSVERPDGSNFTLKIRSTKLEDSAMYFCAKMMGTGYYGYTFGSGTRLTVV.

The rearrangement joins TRBV24-1 to TRBJ2-3; 14 bases align to TRBD2. V lost 4 bases, J lost 1 base, and 12 bases stayed unmatched. CDR1 is KGHDR and CDR2 is SFDVKD in the germline V gene. This CDR3 contains 20 residues. DNA of the CDR3: TGTGCCACCAGTGACCCATCCGGGACTAGCGGGGGTGTGGGCACAGATACGCAGTATTTT. The encoded protein is CATSDPSGTSGGVGTDTQYF.

The chain couples TRBV11-2 to TRBJ2-1; 10 bases are a match to TRBD2. Trimming at V came to 6 bases and at J to 4 bases, leaving 3 bases not matched to a gene. Germline assignment: CDR1 SGHAT and CDR2 FQNNGV. The CDR3 has 14 amino acids. The CDR3 nucleotides read TGTGCCAGCAGGCTAGCGGGGGCGTACAATGAGCAGTTCTTC. It translates to CASRLAGAYNEQFF. Full variable domain (missing parts from reference TRBV11-2 and TRBJ2-1): EAGVAQSPRYKIIEKRQSVAFWCNPISGHATLYWYQQILGQGPKLLIQFQNNGVVDDSQLPKDRFSAERLKGVDSTLKIQPAKLEDSAVYLCASRLAGAYNEQFFGPGTRLTVL.

The chain recombines TRBV29-1 with TRBJ2-7; 12 bases match TRBD1. This CDR3 has 15 amino acids. Germline V CDR1 and CDR2: SQVTM, ANQGSEA. The V and J ends lost 6 bases and 1 base, in that order; junction bases with no gene match: 7. The CDR3 DNA sequence: TGCAGCGTGGCCGGGACAGGGGGCCGATCCTACGAGCAGTACGTC. Protein product: CSVAGTGGRSYEQYV.

V and J are TRBV7-2 and TRBJ1-1, with D perhaps matching TRBD1 (5 bases). The V and J ends lost 2 bases and 2 bases respectively, with 21 bases between them. The CDR3 extends over 18 amino acids. CDR1 is SGHTA, CDR2 FQGNSA, per germline. The CDR3 reads CASSLSARWARVNTEAFF. The CDR3 DNA reads TGTGCCAGCAGCTTATCGGCTAGGTGGGCCAGGGTTAACACTGAAGCTTTCTTT.